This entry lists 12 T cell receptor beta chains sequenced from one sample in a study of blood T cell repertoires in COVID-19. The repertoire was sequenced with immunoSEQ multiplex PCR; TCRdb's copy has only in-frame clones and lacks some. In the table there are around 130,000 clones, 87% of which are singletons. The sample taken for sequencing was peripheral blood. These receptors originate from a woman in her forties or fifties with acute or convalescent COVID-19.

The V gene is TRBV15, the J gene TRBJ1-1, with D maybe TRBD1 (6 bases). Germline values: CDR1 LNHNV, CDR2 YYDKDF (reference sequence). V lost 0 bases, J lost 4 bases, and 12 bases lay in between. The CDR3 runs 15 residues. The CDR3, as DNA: TGTGCCACCAGCAGAGATCCAGGGGTTATCACTGAAGCTTTCTTT. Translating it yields CATSRDPGVITEAFF.

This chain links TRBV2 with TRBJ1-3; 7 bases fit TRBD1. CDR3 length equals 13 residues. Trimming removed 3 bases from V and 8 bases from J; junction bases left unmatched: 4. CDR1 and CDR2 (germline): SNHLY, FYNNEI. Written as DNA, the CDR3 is TGTGCCAGCAGTGATGGGACAGCTGACACCATATATTTT. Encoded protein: CASSDGTADTIYF.

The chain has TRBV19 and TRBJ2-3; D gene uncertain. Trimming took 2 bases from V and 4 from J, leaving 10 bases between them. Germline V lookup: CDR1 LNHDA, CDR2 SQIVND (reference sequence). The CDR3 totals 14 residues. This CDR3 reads CASSIQAEPDTQYF. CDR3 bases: TGTGCCAGTAGTATACAGGCTGAACCAGATACGCAGTATTTT.

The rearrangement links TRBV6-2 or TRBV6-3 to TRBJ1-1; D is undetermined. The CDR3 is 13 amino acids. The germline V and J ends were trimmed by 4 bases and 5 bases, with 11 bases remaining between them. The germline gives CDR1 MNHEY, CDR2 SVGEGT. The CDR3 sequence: CASSFSIETEAFF. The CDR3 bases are TGTGCCAGCAGTTTCTCGATCGAGACTGAAGCTTTCTTT.

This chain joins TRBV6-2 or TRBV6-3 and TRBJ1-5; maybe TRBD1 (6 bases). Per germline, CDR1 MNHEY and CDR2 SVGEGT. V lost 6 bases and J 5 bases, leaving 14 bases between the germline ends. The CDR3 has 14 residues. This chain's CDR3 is CASSQGQPYQPQHF. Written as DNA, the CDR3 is TGTGCCAGCAGCCAAGGACAGCCGTATCAGCCCCAGCATTTT.

The CDR3 spells CASRPLDGDYYSPLHF. CDR3 in DNA: TGCGCCAGCAGGCCTCTAGACGGGGATTACTATTCACCCCTCCACTTT. The chain couples TRBV5-1 to TRBJ1-6; D is unresolved. The germline V and J ends were trimmed by 5 bases and 8 bases, with 20 bases remaining between them. Germline CDR1 reads SGHRS; CDR2 reads YFSETQ. CDR3 length: 16 residues. The complete variable domain, with remaining parts taken from reference TRBV5-1 and TRBJ1-6, reads KAGVTQTPRYLIKTRGQQVTLSCSPISGHRSVSWYQQTPGQGLQFLFEYFSETQRNKGNFPGRFSGRQFSNSRSEMNVSTLELGDSALYLCASRPLDGDYYSPLHFGNGTRLTVT.

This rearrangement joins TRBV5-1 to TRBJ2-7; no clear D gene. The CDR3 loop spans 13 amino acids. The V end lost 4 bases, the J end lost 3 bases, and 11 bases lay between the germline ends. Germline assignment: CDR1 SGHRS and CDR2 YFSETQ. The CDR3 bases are TGCGCCAGCAGCGTAGGAGCGCTCTACGAGCAGTACTTC. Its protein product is CASSVGALYEQYF. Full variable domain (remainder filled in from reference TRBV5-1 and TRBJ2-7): KAGVTQTPRYLIKTRGQQVTLSCSPISGHRSVSWYQQTPGQGLQFLFEYFSETQRNKGNFPGRFSGRQFSNSRSEMNVSTLELGDSALYLCASSVGALYEQYFGPGTRLTVT.

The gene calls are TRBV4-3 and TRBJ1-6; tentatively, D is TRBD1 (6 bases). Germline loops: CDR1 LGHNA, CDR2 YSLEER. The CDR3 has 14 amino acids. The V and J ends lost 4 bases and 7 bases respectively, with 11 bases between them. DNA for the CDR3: TGCGCCAGCAGCCCGGGACATGGGAATTCACCCCTCCACTTT. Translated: CASSPGHGNSPLHF.

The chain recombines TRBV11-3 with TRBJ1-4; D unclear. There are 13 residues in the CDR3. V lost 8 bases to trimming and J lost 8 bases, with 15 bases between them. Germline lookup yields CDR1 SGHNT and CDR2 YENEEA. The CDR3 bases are TGTGCCAGCGCCCTGAGGGTGGGGGAAAAACTGTTTTTT. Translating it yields CASALRVGEKLFF. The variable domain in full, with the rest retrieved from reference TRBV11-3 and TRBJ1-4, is EAGVVQSPRYKIIEKKQPVAFWCNPISGHNTLYWYLQNLGQGPELLIRYENEEAVDDSQLPKDRFSAERLKGVDSTLKIQPAELGDSAVYLCASALRVGEKLFFGSGTQLSVL.

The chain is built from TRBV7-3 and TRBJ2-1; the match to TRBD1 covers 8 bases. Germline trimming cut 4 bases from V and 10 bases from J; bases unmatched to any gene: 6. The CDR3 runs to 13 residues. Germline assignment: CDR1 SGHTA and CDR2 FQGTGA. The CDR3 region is CASSSSDRGEQFF. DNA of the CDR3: TGTGCCAGCAGCTCCTCAGACAGGGGAGAGCAGTTCTTC.

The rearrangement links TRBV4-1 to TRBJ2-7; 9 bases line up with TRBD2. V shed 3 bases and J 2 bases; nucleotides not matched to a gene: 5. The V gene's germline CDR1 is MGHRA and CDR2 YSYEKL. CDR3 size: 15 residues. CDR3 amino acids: CASSQIAGEAYEQYF. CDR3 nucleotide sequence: TGCGCCAGCAGCCAGATAGCGGGGGAAGCCTACGAGCAGTACTTC.

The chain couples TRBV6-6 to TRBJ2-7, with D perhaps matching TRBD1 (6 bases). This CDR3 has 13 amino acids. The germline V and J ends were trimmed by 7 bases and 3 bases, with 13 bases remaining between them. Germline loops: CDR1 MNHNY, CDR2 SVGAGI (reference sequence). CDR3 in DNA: TGTGCCAGCAATCTTGGACAGTACTACGAGCAGTACTTC. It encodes CASNLGQYYEQYF.